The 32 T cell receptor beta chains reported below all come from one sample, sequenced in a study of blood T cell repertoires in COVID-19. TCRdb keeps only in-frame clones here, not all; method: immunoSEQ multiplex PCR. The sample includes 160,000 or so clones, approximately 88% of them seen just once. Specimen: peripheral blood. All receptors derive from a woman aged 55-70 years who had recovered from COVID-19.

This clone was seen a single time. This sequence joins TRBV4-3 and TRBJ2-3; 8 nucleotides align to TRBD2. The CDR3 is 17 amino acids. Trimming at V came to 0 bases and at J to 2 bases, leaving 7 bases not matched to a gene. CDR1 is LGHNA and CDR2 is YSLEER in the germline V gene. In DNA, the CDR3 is TGCGCCAGCAGCCAAGACCAGCGGGGGATTTTCACAGATACGCAGTATTTT. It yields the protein CASSQDQRGIFTDTQYF.

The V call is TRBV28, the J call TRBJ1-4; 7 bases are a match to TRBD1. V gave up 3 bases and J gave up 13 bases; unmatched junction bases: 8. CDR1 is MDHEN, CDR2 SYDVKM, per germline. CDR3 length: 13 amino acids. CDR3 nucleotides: TGTGCCAGCAGTTTCGGGACAGCCCAAATACTGTTTTTT. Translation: CASSFGTAQILFF.

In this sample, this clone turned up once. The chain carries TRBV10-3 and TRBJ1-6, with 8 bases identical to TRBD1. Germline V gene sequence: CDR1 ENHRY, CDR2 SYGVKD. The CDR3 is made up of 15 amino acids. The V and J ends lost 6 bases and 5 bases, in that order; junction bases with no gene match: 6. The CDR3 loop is CAISAGQGDNSPLHF. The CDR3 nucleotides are TGTGCCATCAGCGCCGGACAGGGAGATAATTCACCCCTCCACTTT.

The CDR3 DNA reads as TGTGCCAGCAGCGCGGGACTAGCGGCCTACGAGCAGTACTTC. Translation gives CASSAGLAAYEQYF. The chain has TRBV9 and TRBJ2-7; 11 nucleotides line up with TRBD2. The CDR3 contains 14 residues. Germline V gives CDR1 SGDLS, CDR2 YYNGEE. Losses at the gene ends were 3 bases for V and 2 bases for J; bases not matched to a gene: 1.

The CDR3 sequence: CASTSTARGEQYF. CDR3 bases: TGTGCCAGCACCTCGACCGCTAGAGGCGAGCAGTACTTC. V is TRBV6-5 and J is TRBJ2-7, with D unclear. Trimming pared 7 bases from V and 6 bases from J, leaving 16 bases between. The CDR3 loop spans 13 amino acids. From germline, CDR1 is MNHEY and CDR2 SVGAGI.

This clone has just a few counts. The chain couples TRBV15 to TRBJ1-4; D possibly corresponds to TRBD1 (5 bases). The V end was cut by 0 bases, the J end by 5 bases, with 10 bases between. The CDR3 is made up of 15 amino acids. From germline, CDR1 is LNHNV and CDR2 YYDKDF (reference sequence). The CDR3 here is CATSRDPGSNEKLFF. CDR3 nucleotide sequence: TGTGCCACCAGCAGAGACCCAGGGTCAAATGAAAAACTGTTTTTT.

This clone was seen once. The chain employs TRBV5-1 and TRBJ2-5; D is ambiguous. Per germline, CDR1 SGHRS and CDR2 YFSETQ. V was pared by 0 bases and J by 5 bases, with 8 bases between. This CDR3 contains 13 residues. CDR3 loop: CASSLGDWETQYF. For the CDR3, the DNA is TGCGCCAGCAGCTTGGGAGACTGGGAGACCCAGTACTTC.

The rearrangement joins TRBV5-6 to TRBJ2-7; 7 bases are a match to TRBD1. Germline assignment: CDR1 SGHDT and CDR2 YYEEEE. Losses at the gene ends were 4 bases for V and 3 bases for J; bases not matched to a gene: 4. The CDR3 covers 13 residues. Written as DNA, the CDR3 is TGTGCCAGCAGCCGGGACAGTGTCTACGAGCAGTACTTC. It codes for CASSRDSVYEQYF.

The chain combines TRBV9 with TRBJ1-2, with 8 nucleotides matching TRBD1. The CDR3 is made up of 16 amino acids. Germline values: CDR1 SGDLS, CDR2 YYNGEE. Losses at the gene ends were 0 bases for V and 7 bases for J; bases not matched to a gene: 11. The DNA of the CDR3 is TGTGCCAGCAGCGTAGCTTCCCAGGACAGGGCTAGTGGCTACACCTTC. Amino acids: CASSVASQDRASGYTF.

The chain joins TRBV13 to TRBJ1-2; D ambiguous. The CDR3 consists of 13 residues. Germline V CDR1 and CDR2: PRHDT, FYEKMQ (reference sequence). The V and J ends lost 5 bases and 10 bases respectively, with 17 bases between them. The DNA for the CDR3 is TGTGCCAGCAGCCCGTCGAGCCACCTTAACTACACCTTC. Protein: CASSPSSHLNYTF.

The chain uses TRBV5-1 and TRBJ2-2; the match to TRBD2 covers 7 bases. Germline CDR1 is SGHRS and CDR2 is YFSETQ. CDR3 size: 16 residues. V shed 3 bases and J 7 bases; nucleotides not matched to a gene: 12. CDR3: CASSSEIFRGVGELFF. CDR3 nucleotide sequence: TGCGCCAGCAGCTCCGAAATCTTTCGGGGGGTCGGGGAGCTGTTTTTT.

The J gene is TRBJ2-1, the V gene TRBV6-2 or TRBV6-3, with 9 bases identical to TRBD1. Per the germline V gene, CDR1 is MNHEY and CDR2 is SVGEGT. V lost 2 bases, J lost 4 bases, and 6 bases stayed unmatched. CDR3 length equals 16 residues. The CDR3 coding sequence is TGTGCCAGCAGTTACCGGGACAGGGAAAGATACAATGAGCAGTTCTTC. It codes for CASSYRDRERYNEQFF.

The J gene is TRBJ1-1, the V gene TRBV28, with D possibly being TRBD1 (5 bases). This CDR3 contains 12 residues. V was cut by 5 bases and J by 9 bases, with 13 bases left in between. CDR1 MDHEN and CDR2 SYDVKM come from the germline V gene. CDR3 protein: CASSLQGVQAFF. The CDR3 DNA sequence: TGTGCCAGCAGTCTTCAAGGGGTTCAAGCTTTCTTT.

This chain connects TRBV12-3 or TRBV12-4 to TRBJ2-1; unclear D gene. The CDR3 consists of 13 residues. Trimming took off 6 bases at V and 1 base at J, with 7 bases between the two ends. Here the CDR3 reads CASSAGSYNEQFF. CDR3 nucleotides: TGTGCCAGCAGCGCAGGATCCTACAATGAGCAGTTCTTC.

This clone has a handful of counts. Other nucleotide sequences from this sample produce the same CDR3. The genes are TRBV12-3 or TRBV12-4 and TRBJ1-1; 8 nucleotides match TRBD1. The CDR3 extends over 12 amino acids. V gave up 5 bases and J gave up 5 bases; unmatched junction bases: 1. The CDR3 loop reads CASSRQGTEAFF. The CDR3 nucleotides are TGTGCCAGCAGTAGACAGGGGACTGAAGCTTTCTTT.

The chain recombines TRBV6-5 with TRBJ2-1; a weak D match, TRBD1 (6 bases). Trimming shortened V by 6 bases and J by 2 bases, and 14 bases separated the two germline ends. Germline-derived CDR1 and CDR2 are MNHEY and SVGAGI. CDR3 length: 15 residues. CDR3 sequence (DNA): TGTGCCAGCAGATCAAACAGGGATACCTACAATGAGCAGTTCTTC. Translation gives CASRSNRDTYNEQFF.

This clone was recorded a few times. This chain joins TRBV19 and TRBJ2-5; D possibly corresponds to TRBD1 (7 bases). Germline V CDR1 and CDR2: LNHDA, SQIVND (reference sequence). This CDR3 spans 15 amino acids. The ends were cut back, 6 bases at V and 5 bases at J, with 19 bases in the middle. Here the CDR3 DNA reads TGTGCCAGTAGCTCAACTAGCAGGGGGGCCGAGACCCAGTACTTC. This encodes CASSSTSRGAETQYF.

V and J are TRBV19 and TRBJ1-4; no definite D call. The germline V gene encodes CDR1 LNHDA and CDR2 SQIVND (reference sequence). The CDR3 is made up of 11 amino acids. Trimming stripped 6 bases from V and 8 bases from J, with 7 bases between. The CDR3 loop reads CASSRGEKLFF. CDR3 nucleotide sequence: TGTGCCAGTAGCCGCGGGGAAAAACTGTTTTTT.

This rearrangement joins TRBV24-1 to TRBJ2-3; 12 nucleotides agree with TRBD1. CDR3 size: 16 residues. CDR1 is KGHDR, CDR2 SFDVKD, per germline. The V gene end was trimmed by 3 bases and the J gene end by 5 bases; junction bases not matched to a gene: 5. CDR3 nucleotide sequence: TGTGCCACCAGTGATCGGGACAGGGGGCAGGTAGATACGCAGTATTTT. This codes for CATSDRDRGQVDTQYF.

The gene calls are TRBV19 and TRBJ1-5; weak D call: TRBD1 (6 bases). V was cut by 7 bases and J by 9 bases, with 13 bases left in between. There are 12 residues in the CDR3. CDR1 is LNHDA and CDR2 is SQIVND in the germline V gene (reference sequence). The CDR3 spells CASTDVGAPQHF. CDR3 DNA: TGTGCCAGTACCGATGTGGGGGCGCCCCAGCATTTT.

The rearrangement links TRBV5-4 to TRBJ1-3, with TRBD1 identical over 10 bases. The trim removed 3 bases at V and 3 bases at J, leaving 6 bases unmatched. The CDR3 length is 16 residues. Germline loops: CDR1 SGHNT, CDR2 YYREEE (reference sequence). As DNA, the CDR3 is TGTGCCAGCAGCTCGGGACAGGGGTCTTTTGGAAACACCATATATTTT. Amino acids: CASSSGQGSFGNTIYF.

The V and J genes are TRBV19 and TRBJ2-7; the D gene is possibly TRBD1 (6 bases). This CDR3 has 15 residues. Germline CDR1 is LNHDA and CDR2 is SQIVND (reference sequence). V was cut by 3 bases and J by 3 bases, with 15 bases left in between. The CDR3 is CASSISPGALYEQYF. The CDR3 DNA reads TGTGCCAGTAGTATCTCCCCAGGGGCGCTCTACGAGCAGTACTTC.

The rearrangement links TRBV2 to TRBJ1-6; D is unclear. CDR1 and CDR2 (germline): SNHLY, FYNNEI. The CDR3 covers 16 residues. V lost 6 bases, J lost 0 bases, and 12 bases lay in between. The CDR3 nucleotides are TGTGCCAGCAGAGCCCAAGTCCGCTCCTATAATTCACCCCTCCACTTT. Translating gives CASRAQVRSYNSPLHF.

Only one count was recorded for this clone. In nucleotides, the CDR3 is TGTGCCAGCAGTCGCGACAGGGTGGCGAGCAATCAGCCCCAGCATTTT. It yields the protein CASSRDRVASNQPQHF. This chain uses TRBV28 with TRBJ1-5, with TRBD1 matching over 7 bases. Germline assignment: CDR1 MDHEN and CDR2 SYDVKM. The CDR3 is made up of 16 amino acids. V gave up 5 bases and J gave up 1 base; unmatched junction bases: 8. The complete variable domain, with remaining parts taken from reference TRBV28 and TRBJ1-5, reads DVKVTQSSRYLVKRTGEKVFLECVQDMDHENMFWYRQDPGLGLRLIYFSYDVKMKEKGDIPEGYSVSREKKERFSLILESASTNQTSMYLCASSRDRVASNQPQHFGDGTRLSIL.

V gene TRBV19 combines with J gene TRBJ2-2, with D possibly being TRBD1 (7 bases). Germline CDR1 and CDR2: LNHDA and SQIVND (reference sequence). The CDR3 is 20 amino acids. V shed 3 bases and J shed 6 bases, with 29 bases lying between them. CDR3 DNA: TGTGCCAGTAGTATGTGGGACTTCGGGTTTGAGGAGGGGGCGGCCGGGGAGCTGTTTTTT. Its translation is CASSMWDFGFEEGAAGELFF. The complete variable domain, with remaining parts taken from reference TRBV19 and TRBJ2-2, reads DGGITQSPKYLFRKEGQNVTLSCEQNLNHDAMYWYRQDPGQGLRLIYYSQIVNDFQKGDIAEGYSVSREKKESFPLTVTSAQKNPTAFYLCASSMWDFGFEEGAAGELFFGEGSRLTVL.

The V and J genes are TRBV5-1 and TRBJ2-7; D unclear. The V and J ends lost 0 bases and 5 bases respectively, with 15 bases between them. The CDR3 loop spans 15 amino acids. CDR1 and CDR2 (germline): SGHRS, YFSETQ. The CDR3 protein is CASSLAPAGYHEQYF. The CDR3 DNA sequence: TGCGCCAGCAGCTTGGCACCGGCAGGATACCACGAGCAGTACTTC.

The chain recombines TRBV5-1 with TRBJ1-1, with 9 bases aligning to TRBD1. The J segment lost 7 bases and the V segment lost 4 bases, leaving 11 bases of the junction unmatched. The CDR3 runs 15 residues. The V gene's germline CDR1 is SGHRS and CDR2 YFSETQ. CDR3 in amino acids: CASSLGQGKTDEAFF. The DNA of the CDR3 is TGCGCCAGCAGCCTTGGACAGGGGAAGACTGATGAAGCTTTCTTT.

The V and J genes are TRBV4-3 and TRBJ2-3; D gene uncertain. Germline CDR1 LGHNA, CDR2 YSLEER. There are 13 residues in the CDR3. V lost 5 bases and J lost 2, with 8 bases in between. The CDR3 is CASSTEHTDTQYF. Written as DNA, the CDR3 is TGCGCCAGCAGCACGGAGCACACAGATACGCAGTATTTT.

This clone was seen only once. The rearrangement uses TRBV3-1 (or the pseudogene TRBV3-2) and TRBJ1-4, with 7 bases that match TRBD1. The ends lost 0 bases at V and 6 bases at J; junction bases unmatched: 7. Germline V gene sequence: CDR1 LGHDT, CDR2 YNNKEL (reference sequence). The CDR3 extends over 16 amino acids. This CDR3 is CASSQDSGGMDEKLFF. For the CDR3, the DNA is TGTGCCAGCAGCCAAGATTCAGGGGGGATGGATGAAAAACTGTTTTTT.

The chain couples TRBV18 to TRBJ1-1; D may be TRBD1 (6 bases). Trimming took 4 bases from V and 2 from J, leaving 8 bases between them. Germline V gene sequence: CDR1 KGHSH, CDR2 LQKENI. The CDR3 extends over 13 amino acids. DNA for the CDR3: TGTGCCAGCTCACAGGACAGCAACACTGAAGCTTTCTTT. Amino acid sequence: CASSQDSNTEAFF.

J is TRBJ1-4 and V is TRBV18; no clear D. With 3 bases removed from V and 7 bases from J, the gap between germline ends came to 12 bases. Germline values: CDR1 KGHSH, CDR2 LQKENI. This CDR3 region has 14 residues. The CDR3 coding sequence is TGTGCCAGCTCACCCCCCGGGGTCGGTGAAAAACTGTTTTTT. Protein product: CASSPPGVGEKLFF.

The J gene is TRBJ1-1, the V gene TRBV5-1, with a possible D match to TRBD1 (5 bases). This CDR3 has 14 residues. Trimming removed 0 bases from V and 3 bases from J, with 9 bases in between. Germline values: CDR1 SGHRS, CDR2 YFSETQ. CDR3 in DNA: TGCGCCAGCAGCTTGGTAGGGGCAGACACTGAAGCTTTCTTT. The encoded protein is CASSLVGADTEAFF.